This record concerns one T cell receptor beta chain sequence. This sample is part of a study of blood T cell repertoires in COVID-19. At the level of the study: Acute and convalescent COVID-19 samples came from the United States, Italy and Spain. T cells, B-cell-depleted T cells, or PBMCs provided the cDNA or gDNA that served as material.

Trimming removed 3 bases at V and 0 bases at J, with 8 bases between. The CDR3 totals 14 residues. The germline CDR1 and CDR2 sequences are KGHSH and LQKENI. As originally analysed: For nucleated cells, counts were estimated from reference gene primer amplification. Assay: immunoSEQ multiplex PCR; the TCRdb copy retains only in-frame clones and omits some. D and trimming come from the DNA, and the V and J calls and clone size come from that table. The data hold 250,000 to 300,000 clones, with 70% to 90% observed a single time. This clonotype originated in a man aged 60 to 69 who had recovered from COVID-19. This chain uses TRBV18 with TRBJ1-2; the D is unclear. Sequencing input: peripheral blood. This chain's CDR3 is CASSPKTTNYGYTF. For the CDR3, the DNA is TGTGCCAGCTCACCCAAGACAACTAACTATGGCTACACCTTC.